This entry concerns a single T cell receptor beta chain. Its antigen is still unknown. For each CD8+ T cell subset, flow sorting was done in triplicate, and roughly 330,000 cells per subset went directly into RLT lysis buffer. To keep memory contaminants out, a stringent definition of naive CD8+ T cells was applied: CD45RO-CCR7+CD27+CD95-. Standard density gradient centrifugation was used to isolate peripheral blood mononuclear cells from buffy coats. Naive CXCR3-negative and CXCR3-positive CD8+ T cells were flow-sorted using a FACSAria III. Total RNA was extracted from sorted cells with an RNeasy Mini Kit. Reading the germline V gene (reference sequence) gives CDR1 LNHNV and CDR2 YYDKDF. From the cysteine up to the phenylalanine, the CDR3 has a length of 13 residues. DNA is not recorded here. This sample is part of a study of CXCR3-negative and CXCR3-positive naive CD8 T cells (dated by TCRdb to between 2019 and 2020). Describing the broader study: In total, 130 million or so TRB reads were obtained, which works out to roughly 1.5 +/- 0.3 million reads per library. The diversity and physicochemical repertoire analyses included under 12 donors pooled from two independent experiments. Naive subsets from about 5 donors and memory cells from 3 donors were included in the TRBV-TRBJ cluster analysis.

These reads were obtained on a NextSeq 550. The Human TCR Profiling Kit (MiLaboratory) was used to prepare UMI-labeled 5' RACE TRB cDNA libraries. cDNA synthesis used the entire amount of extracted RNA, and PCR amplification then used the entire amount of cDNA produced. Libraries were prepared in parallel using an identical number of PCR cycles. Processing in the source paper ran as follows. With a minimum of two reads required per UMI, MIGEC and MiXCR pulled out about 50,000 +/- 10,000 unique UMI-labeled TRB cDNA molecules from each library. On average, roughly 40,000 +/- 10,000 functional in-frame TRB CDR3 nucleotide clonotypes lacking stop codons were found per library. After downsampling to 5000 UMI-labeled TRB molecules per sample, diversity metrics such as normalized Shannon-Wiener and Chao1 were calculated in VDJtools. VDJtools computed clonotype-size-weighted physicochemical properties of the central five CDR3 residues: interaction energy, strength, volume and Kidera factor 4. With the reads reprocessed by TCRdb, a single entry stands for each CDR3 protein sequence and no DNA is reported. These V and J calls derive from TCRdb rather than the authors' analysis. The table for this sample lists about 130,000 distinct CDR3 sequences. Of the sample, roughly 0.29% falls within the top ten clones.

Summary of the overall study and its limitations: Surface CD5, linked to self-reactivity in mice, was comparable between naive subsets; TCR interaction strength was therefore also inferred from TRB CDR3 physicochemical properties. Similar TRBV-TRBJ usage was shown by naive CXCR3-negative and CXCR3-positive cells from the same donor, whereas distinct patterns were shown by memory cells. Repertoire diversity was comparably high in both naive subsets but much lower in memory CD8+ T cells. Compared with CXCR3-negative naive cells, CXCR3-positive naive cells had TRB CDR3s with higher hydrophobicity (lower Kidera factor 4), lower energy, and higher strength and volume indices. Because CXCR3 expression was partially decreased after cryopreservation, freshly isolated PBMCs were used for most assays.

The TCR comes from a human donor in good health. Some clones in this sample may be carry-over from other donors' samples. The sample comprised naive CXCR3- CD8+ T cells from blood. This specimen's cell subset or site label, per the study, means: CD45RO-CCR7+CD27+CD95- naive CD8+ T cells lacking CXCR3 (TNR3-). The rearranged segments are TRBV15 and TRBJ2-3. The CDR3 protein: CATSGTTTDTQYF.